This TCR beta chain emerged from a study of HIV-infected patients and healthy controls. General study points: The study did not determine the donors' HLA types. In healthy controls, MAIT alpha CDR3s were common; in HIV+ repertoires, severely depleted.

This clonotype rates as medium-sized. Its antigen is undetermined. Alpha and beta constant-region primers primed reverse transcription of around 540 ng RNA. Alpha and beta chain libraries were made separately by chain-specific third strand synthesis with multiplexing indices. Each molecule carried a 12-nucleotide identifier made of two joined random hexamers added before amplification. After a brief PCR adding P5, P7 and a second index, approximately 23 amplification cycles followed. Via MiXCR, TCRdb re-called the 5' RACE reads, giving one row per CDR3 protein. The sample carries about 5,100 distinct CDR3 sequences, over 8% recorded once. The CDR3 is 17 amino acids. V lost 4 bases to trimming and J lost 2 bases, with 21 bases between them. CDR1 and CDR2 (germline): SGHAT, FQNNGV. Follow-up blood was drawn about 14 weeks, roughly three months, after antiretroviral therapy began. Whole blood was used without fractionation, so all unsorted peripheral T cells were included.

The chain recombines TRBV11-2 with TRBJ2-7; D remains ambiguous. The sample was blood, taken during antiretroviral therapy. The sequence was collected from an adult with HIV infection. The CDR3, as DNA: TGTGCCAGCAGCTCCAATTCCCAGGTGGGCAGAGCCTACGAGCAGTACTTC. As protein: CASSSNSQVGRAYEQYF.